The clone carrying this TCR beta chain was seen more than once but under ten times. These data belong to a study of cytomegalovirus exposure and HLA in healthy donors. Germline CDR1 and CDR2: LNHDA and SQIVND (reference sequence). The germline V and J ends were trimmed by 1 base and 0 bases, with 7 bases remaining between them. The CDR3 covers 15 residues. The PCR ran on 60 Vbeta and 13 Jbeta primers. The method was immunoSEQ multiplex PCR; TCRdb's version includes in-frame clones alone and lacks a portion of them. The table includes some 170,000 clones, roughly 9.5% detected once. Source material: PBMCs. V and J are TRBV19 and TRBJ1-5; D gene unclear. This receptor was obtained from a woman aged 25-40 years in good health and CMV-seropositive. This CDR3 is CASSIAGYSNQPQHF. CDR3 bases: TGTGCCAGTAGTATAGCCGGTTATAGCAATCAGCCCCAGCATTTT.